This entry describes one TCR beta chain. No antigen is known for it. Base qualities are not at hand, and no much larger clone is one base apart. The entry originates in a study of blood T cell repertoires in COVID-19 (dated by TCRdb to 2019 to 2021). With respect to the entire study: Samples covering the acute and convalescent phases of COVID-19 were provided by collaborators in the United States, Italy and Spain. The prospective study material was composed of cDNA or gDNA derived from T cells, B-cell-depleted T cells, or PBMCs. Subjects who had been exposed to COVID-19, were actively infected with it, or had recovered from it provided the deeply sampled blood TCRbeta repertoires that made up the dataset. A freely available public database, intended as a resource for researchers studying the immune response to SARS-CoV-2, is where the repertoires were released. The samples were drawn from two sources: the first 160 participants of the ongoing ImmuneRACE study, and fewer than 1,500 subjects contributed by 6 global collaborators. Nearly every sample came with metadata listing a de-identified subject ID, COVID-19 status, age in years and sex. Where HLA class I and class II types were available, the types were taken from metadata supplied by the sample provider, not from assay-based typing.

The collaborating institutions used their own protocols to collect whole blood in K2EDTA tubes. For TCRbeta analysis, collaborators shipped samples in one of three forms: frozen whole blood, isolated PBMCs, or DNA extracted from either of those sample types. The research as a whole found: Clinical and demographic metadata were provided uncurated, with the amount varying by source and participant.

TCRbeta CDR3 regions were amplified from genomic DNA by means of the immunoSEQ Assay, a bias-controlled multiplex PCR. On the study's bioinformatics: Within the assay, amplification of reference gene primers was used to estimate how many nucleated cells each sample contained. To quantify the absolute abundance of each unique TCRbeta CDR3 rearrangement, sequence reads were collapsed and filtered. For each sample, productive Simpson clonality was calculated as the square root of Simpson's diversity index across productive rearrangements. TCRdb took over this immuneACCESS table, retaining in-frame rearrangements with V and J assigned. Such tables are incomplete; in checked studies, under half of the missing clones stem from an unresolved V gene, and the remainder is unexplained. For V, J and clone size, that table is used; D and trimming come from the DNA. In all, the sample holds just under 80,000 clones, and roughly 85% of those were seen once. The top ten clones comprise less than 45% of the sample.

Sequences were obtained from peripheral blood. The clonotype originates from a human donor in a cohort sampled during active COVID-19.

DNA sequence: TGTGCCAGCAGTTTCCAAGGGACAGGGGGCAGCGAGCAGTACTTC. Its protein is CASSFQGTGGSEQYF. The chain is assembled from TRBV27 and TRBJ2-7; 12 of the junction bases match TRBD1. V loses 3 bases at its end and J loses 6 bases; junction bases beyond the gene matches: 6. The CDR3 covers 15 residues, taking in both the cysteine and the phenylalanine. CDR3 DNA is the only sequence kept; it has 45 bases, read in frame from the first base. The germline V gene (reference sequence) provides CDR1 MNHEY and CDR2 SMNVEV.